Below, one T cell receptor beta chain is given with its context. Its antigen is currently unknown. This entry belongs to a study of Ad26.COV2.S vaccination and SARS-CoV-2 variants. Study results and limitations: Reportedly, after vaccination the spike-specific CD8+ and CD4+ T cell responses displayed substantial breadth.

Germline loops: CDR1 LNHDA, CDR2 SQIVND (reference sequence). This CDR3 has 16 residues. The trim removed 6 bases at V and 3 bases at J, leaving 10 bases unmatched. This sample's treatment: around 19 received Ad26.COV2.S at low or high dose, single or two shots; about 5 received placebo; per-sample allocation not given. All samples were drawn on day 63, counting from the first vaccine or placebo injection. Sequenced by immunoSEQ multiplex PCR; TCRdb stores in-frame clones only, minus some. The sample carries about 350,000 clones, 75% to 90% recorded once. The origin of this receptor is a person between 18 and 65 years old who received the Ad26.COV2.S COVID-19 vaccine or a placebo. The source material was peripheral blood, sampled in a trial of Ad26.COV2.S vaccine versus placebo. The rearrangement joins TRBV19 to TRBJ1-5; the match to TRBD1 covers 8 bases. The DNA of the CDR3 is TGTGCCAGTAGCGACAGGGGAAGCGGGACCAATCAGCCCCAGCATTTT. Amino acid sequence: CASSDRGSGTNQPQHF.